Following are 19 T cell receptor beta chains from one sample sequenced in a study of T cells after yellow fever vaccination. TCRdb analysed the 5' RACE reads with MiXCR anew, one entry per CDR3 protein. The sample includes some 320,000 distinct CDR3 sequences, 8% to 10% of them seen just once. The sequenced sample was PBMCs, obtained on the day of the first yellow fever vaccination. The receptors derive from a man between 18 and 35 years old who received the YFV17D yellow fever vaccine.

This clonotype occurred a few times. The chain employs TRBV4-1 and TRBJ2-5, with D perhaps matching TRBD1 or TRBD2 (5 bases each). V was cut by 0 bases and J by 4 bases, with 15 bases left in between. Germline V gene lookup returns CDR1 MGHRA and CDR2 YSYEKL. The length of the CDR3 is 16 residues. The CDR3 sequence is CASSQDQPGRSETQYF. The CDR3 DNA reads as TGCGCCAGCAGCCAAGACCAACCGGGACGGTCAGAGACCCAGTACTTC.

The CDR3 here is CASSLERGLGNEQFF. The DNA of the CDR3 is TGTGCCAGCAGCTTAGAAAGGGGCCTCGGCAATGAGCAGTTCTTC. This chain connects TRBV7-8 to TRBJ2-1; D perhaps matches TRBD1 (5 bases). Germline lookup yields CDR1 SGHVS and CDR2 FQNEAQ. V was trimmed by 1 base and J by 6 bases, leaving 13 bases between them. The CDR3 runs 15 residues. Supplemented by reference TRBV7-8 and TRBJ2-1, the full variable domain reads GAGVSQSPRYKVAKRGQDVALRCDPISGHVSLFWYQQALGQGPEFLTYFQNEAQLDKSGLPSDRFFAERPEGSVSTLKIQRTQQEDSAVYLCASSLERGLGNEQFFGPGTRLTVL.

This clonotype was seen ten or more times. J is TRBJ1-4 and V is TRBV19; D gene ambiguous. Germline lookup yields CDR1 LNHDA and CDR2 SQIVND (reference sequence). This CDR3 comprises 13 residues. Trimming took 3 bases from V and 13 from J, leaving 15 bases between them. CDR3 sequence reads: CASSIRVEDRLFF. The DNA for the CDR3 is TGTGCCAGTAGTATCCGGGTGGAAGATAGACTGTTTTTT.

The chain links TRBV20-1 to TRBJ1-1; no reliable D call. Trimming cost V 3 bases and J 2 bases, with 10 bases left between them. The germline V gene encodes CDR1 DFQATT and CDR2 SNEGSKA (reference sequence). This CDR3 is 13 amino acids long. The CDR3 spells CSARSAANTEAFF. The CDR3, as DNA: TGCAGTGCTAGGTCGGCAGCTAACACTGAAGCTTTCTTT.

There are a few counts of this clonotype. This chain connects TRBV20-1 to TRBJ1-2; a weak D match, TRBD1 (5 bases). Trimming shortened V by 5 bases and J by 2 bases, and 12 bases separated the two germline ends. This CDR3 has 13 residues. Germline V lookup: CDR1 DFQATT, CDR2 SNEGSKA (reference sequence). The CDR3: CSADWRGNYGYTF. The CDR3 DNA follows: TGCAGTGCTGATTGGCGGGGGAACTATGGCTACACCTTC.

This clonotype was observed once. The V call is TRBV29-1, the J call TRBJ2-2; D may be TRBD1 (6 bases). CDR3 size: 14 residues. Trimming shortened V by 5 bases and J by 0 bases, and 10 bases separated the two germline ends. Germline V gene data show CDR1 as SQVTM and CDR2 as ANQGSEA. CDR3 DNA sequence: TGCAGCGTTCGGGACACCTCGAACACCGGGGAGCTGTTTTTT. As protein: CSVRDTSNTGELFF.

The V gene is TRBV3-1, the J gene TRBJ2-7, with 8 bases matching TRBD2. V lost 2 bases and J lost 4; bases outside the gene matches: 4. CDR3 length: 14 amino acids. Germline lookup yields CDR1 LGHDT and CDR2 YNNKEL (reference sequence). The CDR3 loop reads CASSQTSGDYEQYF. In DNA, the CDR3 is TGTGCCAGCAGCCAAACTAGCGGCGATTACGAGCAGTACTTC.

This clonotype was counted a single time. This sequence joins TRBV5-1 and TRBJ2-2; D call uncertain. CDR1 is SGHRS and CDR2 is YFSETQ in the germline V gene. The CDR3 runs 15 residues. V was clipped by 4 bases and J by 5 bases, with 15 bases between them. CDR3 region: CASSPDTAGTGELFF. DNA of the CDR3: TGCGCCAGCAGCCCCGACACCGCCGGGACCGGGGAGCTGTTTTTT. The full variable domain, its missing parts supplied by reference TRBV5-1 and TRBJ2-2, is KAGVTQTPRYLIKTRGQQVTLSCSPISGHRSVSWYQQTPGQGLQFLFEYFSETQRNKGNFPGRFSGRQFSNSRSEMNVSTLELGDSALYLCASSPDTAGTGELFFGEGSRLTVL.

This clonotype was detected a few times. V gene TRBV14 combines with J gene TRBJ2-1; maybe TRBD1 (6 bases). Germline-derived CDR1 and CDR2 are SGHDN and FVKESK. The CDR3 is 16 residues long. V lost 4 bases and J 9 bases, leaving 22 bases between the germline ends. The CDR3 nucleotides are TGTGCCAGCAGCCTCGATATGGGGGCAGGGCACGTTGAGCAGTTCTTC. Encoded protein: CASSLDMGAGHVEQFF.

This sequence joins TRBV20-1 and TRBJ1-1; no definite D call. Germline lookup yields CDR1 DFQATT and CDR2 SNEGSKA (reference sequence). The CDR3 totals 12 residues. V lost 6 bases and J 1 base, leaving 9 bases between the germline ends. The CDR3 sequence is CSAQRANTEAFF. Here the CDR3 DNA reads TGCAGTGCCCAGAGGGCGAACACTGAAGCTTTCTTT.

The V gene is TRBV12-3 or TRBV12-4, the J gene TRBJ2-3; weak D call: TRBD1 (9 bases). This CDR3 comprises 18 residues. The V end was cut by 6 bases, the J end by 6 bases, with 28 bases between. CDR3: CASRPGQGRSGGADTQYF. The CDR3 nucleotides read TGTGCCAGCAGGCCGGGACAGGGTCGCAGCGGGGGCGCGGATACGCAGTATTTT.

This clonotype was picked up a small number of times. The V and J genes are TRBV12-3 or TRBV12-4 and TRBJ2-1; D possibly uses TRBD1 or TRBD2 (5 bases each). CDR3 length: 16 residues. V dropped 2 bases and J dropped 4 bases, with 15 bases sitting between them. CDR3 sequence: CASSLQVGLAYNEQFF. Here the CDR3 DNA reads TGTGCCAGCAGTTTACAAGTGGGGCTAGCTTACAATGAGCAGTTCTTC.

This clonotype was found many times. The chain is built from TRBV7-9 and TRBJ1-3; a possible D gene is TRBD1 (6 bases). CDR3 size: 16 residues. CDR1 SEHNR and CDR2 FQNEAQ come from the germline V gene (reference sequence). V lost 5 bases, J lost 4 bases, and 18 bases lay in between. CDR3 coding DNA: TGTGCCAGCAGCCCTAAGATCCGGACAGCGGGAAACACCATATATTTT. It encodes CASSPKIRTAGNTIYF.

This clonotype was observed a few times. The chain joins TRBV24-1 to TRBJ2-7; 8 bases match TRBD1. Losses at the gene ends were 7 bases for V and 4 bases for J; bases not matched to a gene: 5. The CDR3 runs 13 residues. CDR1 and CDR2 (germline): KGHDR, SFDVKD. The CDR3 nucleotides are TGTGCCACCAGCAAGGACAGGGAATACGAGCAGTACGTC. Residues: CATSKDREYEQYV.

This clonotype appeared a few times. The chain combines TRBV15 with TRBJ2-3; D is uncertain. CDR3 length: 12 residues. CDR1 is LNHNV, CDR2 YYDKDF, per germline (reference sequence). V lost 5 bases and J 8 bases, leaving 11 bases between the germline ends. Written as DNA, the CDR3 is TGTGCCACCAGCGGGATCCTGGGTACGCAGTATTTT. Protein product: CATSGILGTQYF.

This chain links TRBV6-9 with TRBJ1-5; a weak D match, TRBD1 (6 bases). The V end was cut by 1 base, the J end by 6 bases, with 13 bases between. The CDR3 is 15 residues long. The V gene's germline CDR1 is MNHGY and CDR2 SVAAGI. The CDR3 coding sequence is TGTGCCAGCAGTTATTATCGGGGGGCGGGTCAGCCCCAGCATTTT. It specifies CASSYYRGAGQPQHF.

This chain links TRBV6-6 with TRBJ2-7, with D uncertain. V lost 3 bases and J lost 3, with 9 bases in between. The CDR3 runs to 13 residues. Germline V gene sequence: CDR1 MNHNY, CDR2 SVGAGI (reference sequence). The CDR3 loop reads CASSYSGIYEQYF. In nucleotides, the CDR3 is TGTGCCAGCAGTTATTCGGGCATCTACGAGCAGTACTTC.

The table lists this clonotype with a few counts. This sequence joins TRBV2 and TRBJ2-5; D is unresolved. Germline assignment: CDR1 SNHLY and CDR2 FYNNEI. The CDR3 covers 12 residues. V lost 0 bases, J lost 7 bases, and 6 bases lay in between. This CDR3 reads CASSEALRTQYF. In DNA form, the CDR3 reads TGTGCCAGCAGTGAAGCGCTACGGACCCAGTACTTC.

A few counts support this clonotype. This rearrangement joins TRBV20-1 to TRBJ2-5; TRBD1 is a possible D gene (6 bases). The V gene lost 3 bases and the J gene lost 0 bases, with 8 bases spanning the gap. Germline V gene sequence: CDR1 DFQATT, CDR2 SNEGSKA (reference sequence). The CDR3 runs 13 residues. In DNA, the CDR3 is TGCAGTGCTAGCCGACAGGACCAAGAGACCCAGTACTTC. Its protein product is CSASRQDQETQYF.